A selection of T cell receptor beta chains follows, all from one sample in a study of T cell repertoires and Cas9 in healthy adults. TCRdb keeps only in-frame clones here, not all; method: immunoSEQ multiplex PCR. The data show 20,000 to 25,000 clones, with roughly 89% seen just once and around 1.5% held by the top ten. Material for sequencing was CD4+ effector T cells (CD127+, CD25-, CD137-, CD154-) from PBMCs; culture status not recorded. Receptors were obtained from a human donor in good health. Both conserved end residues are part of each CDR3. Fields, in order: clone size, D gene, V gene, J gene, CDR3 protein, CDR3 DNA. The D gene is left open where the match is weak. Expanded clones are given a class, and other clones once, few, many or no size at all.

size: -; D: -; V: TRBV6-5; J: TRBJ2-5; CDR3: CASARGVEQYF; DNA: TGTGCCAGCGCCAGGGGAGTGGAGCAGTACTTC
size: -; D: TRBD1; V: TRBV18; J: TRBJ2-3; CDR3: CASSPPRQGATDTQYF; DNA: TGTGCCAGCTCACCACCCCGGCAGGGGGCTACAGATACGCAGTATTTT
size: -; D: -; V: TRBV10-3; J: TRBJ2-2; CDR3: CAITPGPNTGELFF; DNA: TGTGCCATCACCCCTGGACCCAACACCGGGGAGCTGTTTTTT
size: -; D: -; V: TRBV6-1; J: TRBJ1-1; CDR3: CAIPRGGDNTEAFF; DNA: TGTGCCATCCCGAGGGGAGGCGATAACACTGAAGCTTTCTTT
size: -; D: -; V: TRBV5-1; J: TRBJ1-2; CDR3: CASRNEREDYGYTF; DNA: TGCGCCAGCAGAAACGAAAGGGAGGACTATGGCTACACCTTC
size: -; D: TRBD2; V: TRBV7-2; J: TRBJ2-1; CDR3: CASSRSSGEGSVF; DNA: TGTGCCAGCAGCAGATCTAGCGGGGAAGGGTCGGTCTTC
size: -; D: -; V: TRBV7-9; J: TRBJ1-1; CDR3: CASSPVKVQGNTEAFF; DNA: TGTGCCAGCAGCCCAGTCAAGGTACAGGGGAACACTGAAGCTTTCTTT
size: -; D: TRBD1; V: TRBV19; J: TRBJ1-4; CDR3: CASSPNTGGIEKLFF; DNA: TGTGCCAGTAGTCCAAATACAGGGGGCATTGAAAAACTGTTTTTT
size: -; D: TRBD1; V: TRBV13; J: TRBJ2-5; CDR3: CASSSDRGETQYF; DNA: TGTGCCAGCAGCTCGGACAGGGGGGAGACCCAGTACTTC
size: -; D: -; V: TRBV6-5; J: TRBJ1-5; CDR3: CASSWTSGDQPQHF; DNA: TGTGCCAGCAGTTGGACTTCAGGTGATCAGCCCCAGCATTTT
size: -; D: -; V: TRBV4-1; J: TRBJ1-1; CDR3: CASSQLSSDGNTEAFF; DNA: TGTGCCAGCAGCCAGTTATCGTCGGACGGGAACACTGAAGCTTTCTTT
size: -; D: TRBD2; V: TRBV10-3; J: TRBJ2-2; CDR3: CAISESSGTQPTGELFF; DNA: TGTGCCATCAGTGAGTCCAGCGGGACTCAACCCACCGGGGAGCTGTTTTTT
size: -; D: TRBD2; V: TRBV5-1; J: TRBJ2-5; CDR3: CASSPGQLAGGQETQYF; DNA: TGCGCCAGCAGCCCGGGACAACTAGCGGGAGGCCAAGAGACCCAGTACTTC
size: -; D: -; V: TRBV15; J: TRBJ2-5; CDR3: CATSRDLPGRETQYF; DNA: TGTGCCACCAGCAGAGATCTCCCAGGGAGAGAGACCCAGTACTTC
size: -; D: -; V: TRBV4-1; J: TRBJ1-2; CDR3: CASSRMGLGSYTF; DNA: TGCGCCAGCAGCCGAATGGGTCTAGGGAGCTACACCTTC
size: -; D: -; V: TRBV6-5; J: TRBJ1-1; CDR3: CASKEGPTGAFF; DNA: TGTGCCAGCAAAGAGGGTCCTACTGGAGCTTTCTTT
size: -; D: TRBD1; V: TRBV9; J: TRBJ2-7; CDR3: CASSPTGTGNSEQYF; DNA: TGTGCCAGCAGCCCGACGGGGACAGGGAACTCCGAGCAGTACTTC
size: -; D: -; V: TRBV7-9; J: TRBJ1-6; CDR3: CASSRNNSPLHF; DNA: TGTGCCAGCAGCCGAAATAATTCACCCCTCCACTTT
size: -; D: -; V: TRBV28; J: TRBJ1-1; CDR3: CASSLGGGRTEAFF; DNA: TGTGCCAGCAGTTTAGGGGGGGGAAGGACTGAAGCTTTCTTT
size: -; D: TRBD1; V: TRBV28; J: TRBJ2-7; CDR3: CASKGQGAGGRTFYEQYF; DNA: TGTGCCAGCAAAGGACAGGGGGCGGGCGGGAGAACGTTCTACGAGCAGTACTTC
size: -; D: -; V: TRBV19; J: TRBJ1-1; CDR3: CASSLTGGTEAFF; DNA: TGTGCCAGTAGTTTGACAGGCGGTACTGAAGCTTTCTTT
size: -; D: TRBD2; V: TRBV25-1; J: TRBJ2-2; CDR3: CASSGDSGGGNTGELFF; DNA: TGTGCCAGCAGTGGCGATAGCGGGGGGGGAAACACCGGGGAGCTGTTTTTT
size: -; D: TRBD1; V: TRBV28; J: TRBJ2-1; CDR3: CASSSLGQGRDNEQFF; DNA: TGTGCCAGCAGTTCACTGGGACAGGGAAGGGACAATGAGCAGTTCTTC
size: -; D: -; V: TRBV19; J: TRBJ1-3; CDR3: CASSQTPVGSSGNTIYF; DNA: TGTGCCAGTAGCCAAACCCCCGTGGGGTCCTCTGGAAACACCATATATTTT
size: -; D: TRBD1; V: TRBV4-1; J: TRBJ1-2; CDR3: CASSPTGTGYGYTF; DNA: TGCGCCAGCAGCCCTACCGGGACAGGGTATGGCTACACCTTC
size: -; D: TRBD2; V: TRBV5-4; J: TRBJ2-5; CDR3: CASSSDRLAGAKTQYF; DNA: TGTGCCAGCAGCTCGGACCGACTAGCGGGAGCCAAAACCCAGTACTTC
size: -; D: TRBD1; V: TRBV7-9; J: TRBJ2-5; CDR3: CASSPTGTGRGTQYF; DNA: TGTGCCAGCAGCCCAACCGGGACAGGGAGGGGGACCCAGTACTTC
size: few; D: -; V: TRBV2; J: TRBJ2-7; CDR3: CASREDSYEQYF; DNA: TGTGCCAGCAGGGAGGACAGCTACGAGCAGTACTTC
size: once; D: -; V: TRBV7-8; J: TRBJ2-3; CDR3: CASSFGVPGPTRTDTQYF; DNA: TGTGCCAGCAGCTTCGGCGTCCCGGGTCCCACCCGCACAGATACGCAGTATTTT
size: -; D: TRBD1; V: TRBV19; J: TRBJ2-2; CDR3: CASMTGTANTGELFF; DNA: TGTGCCAGTATGACCGGGACAGCGAACACCGGGGAGCTGTTTTTT
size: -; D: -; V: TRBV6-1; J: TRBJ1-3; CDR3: CASESYGNTIYF; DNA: TGTGCCAGTGAGTCCTACGGAAACACCATATATTTT
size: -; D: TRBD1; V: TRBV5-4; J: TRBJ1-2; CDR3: CASSPGGHYGYTF; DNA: TGTGCCAGCAGCCCAGGGGGACACTATGGCTACACCTTC
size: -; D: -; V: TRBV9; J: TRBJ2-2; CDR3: CASNPGVNTGELFF; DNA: TGTGCCAGCAACCCAGGGGTGAACACCGGGGAGCTGTTTTTT
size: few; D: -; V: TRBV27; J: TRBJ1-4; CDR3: CASSLSRANEKLFF; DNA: TGTGCCAGCAGTTTGTCCCGCGCTAATGAAAAACTGTTTTTT
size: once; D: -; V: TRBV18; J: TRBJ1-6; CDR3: CASSPQGGHNSPLHF; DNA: TGTGCCAGCTCACCACAAGGGGGTCATAATTCACCCCTCCACTTT
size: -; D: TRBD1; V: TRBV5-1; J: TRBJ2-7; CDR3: CASSGGPGQNYEQYF; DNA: TGCGCCAGCAGCGGGGGTCCGGGACAGAATTACGAGCAGTACTTC
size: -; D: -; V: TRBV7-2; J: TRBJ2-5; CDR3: CASSSPETQYF; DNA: TGTGCCAGCAGCTCCCCAGAGACCCAGTACTTC
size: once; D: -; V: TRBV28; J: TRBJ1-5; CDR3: CASSRASLYQPQHF; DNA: TGTGCCAGCAGCCGAGCATCGCTTTATCAGCCCCAGCATTTT
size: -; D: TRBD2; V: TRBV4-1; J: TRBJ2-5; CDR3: CASSHPGLAGGPYQETQYF; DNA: TGCGCCAGCAGCCATCCCGGACTAGCGGGAGGGCCCTACCAAGAGACCCAGTACTTC
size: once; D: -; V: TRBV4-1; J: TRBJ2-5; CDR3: CASSQGYRAQETQYF; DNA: TGCGCCAGCAGCCAAGGATACAGGGCCCAAGAGACCCAGTACTTC
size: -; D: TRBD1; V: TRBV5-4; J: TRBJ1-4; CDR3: CASSLGTGANEKLFF; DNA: TGTGCCAGCAGCTTGGGGACAGGGGCTAATGAAAAACTGTTTTTT
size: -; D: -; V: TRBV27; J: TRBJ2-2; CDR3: CASSFGARGELFF; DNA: TGTGCCAGCAGTTTCGGAGCACGCGGGGAGCTGTTTTTT
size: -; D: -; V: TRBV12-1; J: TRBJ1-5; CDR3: CASSASQGTEFQPQHF; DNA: TGTGCCAGCAGCGCCTCACAGGGAACGGAATTTCAGCCCCAGCATTTT
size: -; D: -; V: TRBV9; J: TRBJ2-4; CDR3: CASSARQDPKLAKNIQYF; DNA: TGTGCCAGCAGCGCCAGACAGGACCCAAAACTAGCCAAAAACATTCAGTACTTC
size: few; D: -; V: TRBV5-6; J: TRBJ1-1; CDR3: CASSLGGRTEAFF; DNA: TGTGCCAGCAGCTTGGGGGGGAGAACTGAAGCTTTCTTT
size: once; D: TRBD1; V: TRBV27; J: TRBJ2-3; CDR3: CASSLDRVGDTQYF; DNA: TGTGCCAGCAGTTTAGACAGGGTGGGAGATACGCAGTATTTT